This T cell receptor beta chain was sequenced in a study of cytomegalovirus exposure and HLA in healthy donors. Study-level background: From 150 million to 200 million T cells, an earlier analysis saw around 120 million unique TCR beta sequences. Early released data comprised 80 million or so unique TCRs from HLA-typed donors. Of all 380 or so donors who were genotyped, 75% to 85% belonged to the Caucasian-associated ancestry cluster.

Per germline, CDR1 SGHTA and CDR2 FQGNSA. The length of the CDR3 is 14 residues. This PCR relied on a set of 60 Vbeta primers and 13 Jbeta primers. Data came from immunoSEQ multiplex PCR; TCRdb stores just in-frame clones and leaves some out. The repertoire holds approximately 100,000 clones, with 60% to 85% as singletons. Worth noting for this clone: One end of the junction varies from germline; a read error may be responsible.

The specimen was PBMCs. The V and J genes are TRBV7-2 and TRBJ2-7; TRBD2 agrees at 10 bases. The source is a male donor in good health and CMV-seropositive. The CDR3 DNA reads as TGTGCCTGCAGCTCTAGCGGGAGAAGTATCGAGCAGTACTTC. This translates into CACSSSGRSIEQYF.